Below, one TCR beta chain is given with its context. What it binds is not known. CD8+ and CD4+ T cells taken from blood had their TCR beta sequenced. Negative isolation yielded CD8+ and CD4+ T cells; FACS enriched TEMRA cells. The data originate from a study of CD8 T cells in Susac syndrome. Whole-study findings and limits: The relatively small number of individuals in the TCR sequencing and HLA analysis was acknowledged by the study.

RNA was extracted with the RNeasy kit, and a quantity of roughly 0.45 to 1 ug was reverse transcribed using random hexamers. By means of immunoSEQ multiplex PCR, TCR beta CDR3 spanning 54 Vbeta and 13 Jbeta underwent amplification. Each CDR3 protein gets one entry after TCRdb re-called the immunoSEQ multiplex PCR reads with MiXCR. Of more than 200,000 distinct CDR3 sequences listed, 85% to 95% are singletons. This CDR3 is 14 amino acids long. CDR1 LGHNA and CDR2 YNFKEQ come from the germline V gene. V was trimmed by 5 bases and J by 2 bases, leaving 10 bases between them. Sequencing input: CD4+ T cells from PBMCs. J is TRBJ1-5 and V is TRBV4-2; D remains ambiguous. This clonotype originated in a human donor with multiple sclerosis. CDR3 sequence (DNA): TGTGCCAGCAGCGCACTCGGCGGCAATCAGCCCCAGCATTTT. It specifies CASSALGGNQPQHF.